Below are 8 T cell receptor beta chains sequenced from a single sample in a study of T-cell memory formation after mild COVID-19. TCRdb redid the calling of the 5' RACE reads with MiXCR, one entry per CDR3 protein. Of over 450,000 distinct CDR3 sequences detected, 20% appear once; the ten largest clones hold around 13%. The sequencing input was PBMCs or a T cell subset sorted from them (not recorded which). The receptors originated from an adult woman who had mild COVID-19 (a few samples of this study predate the infection). Cell type and time point are not known.

In this sample, this clonotype turned up many times. CDR3 nucleotide sequence: TGTGCCAGCAGTTTACGGGGGGGTCTGACCCAGTACTTC. This encodes CASSLRGGLTQYF. The genes are TRBV6-5 and TRBJ2-5; TRBD2 matches 8 bases. Germline values: CDR1 MNHEY, CDR2 SVGAGI. The CDR3 loop spans 13 amino acids. The V segment lost 4 bases and the J segment 7 bases; nucleotides outside the gene matches: 5.

This clonotype has a handful of counts. This chain connects TRBV10-3 to TRBJ2-4; D may match TRBD1 or TRBD2 (5 bases each). The CDR3 covers 17 residues. The V and J ends lost 6 bases and 1 base respectively, with 19 bases between them. Germline V gene lookup returns CDR1 ENHRY and CDR2 SYGVKD. The CDR3, as DNA: TGTGCCATCAGCGAGGGCCAGGGCTCAGCTGCCAAAAACATTCAGTACTTC. Its translation: CAISEGQGSAAKNIQYF.

This chain joins TRBV7-6 and TRBJ2-5; a possible D gene is TRBD2 (5 bases). The V gene's germline CDR1 is SGHVS and CDR2 FNYEAQ. Trimming shortened V by 7 bases and J by 5 bases, and 17 bases separated the two germline ends. CDR3 length equals 14 residues. CDR3 DNA sequence: TGTGCCAGCACCCAACGTAGAGGGCGGGAGACCCAGTACTTC. Residues: CASTQRRGRETQYF.

This clonotype was seen more than once but under ten times. The chain joins TRBV12-3 or TRBV12-4 to TRBJ1-1; D possibly corresponds to TRBD1 (5 bases). The CDR3 sequence is 14 residues long. V lost 5 bases and J lost 6, with 16 bases in between. CDR3 sequence reads: CASSPTEGRAEAFF. The DNA of the CDR3 is TGTGCCAGCAGTCCCACTGAGGGGCGGGCTGAAGCTTTCTTT.

J is TRBJ1-2 and V is TRBV11-2; TRBD1 agrees at 7 bases. The J segment lost 2 bases and the V segment lost 5 bases, leaving 8 bases of the junction unmatched. This CDR3 contains 15 residues. Germline CDR1 reads SGHAT; CDR2 reads FQNNGV. CDR3 bases: TGTGCCAGCAGCGCCGCCGGGACAGCGAACTATGGCTACACCTTC. This encodes CASSAAGTANYGYTF.

This clonotype was seen a few times. This sequence joins TRBV12-3 or TRBV12-4 and TRBJ2-3, with 12 bases lining up with TRBD2. This CDR3 comprises 15 residues. J lost 3 bases, V lost 7 bases, and 5 bases had no gene match. The CDR3 spells CASKSTSGRTDTQYF. The DNA for the CDR3 is TGTGCCAGCAAATCGACTAGCGGGAGAACAGATACGCAGTATTTT.

This clonotype occurred many times. The rearrangement links TRBV5-1 to TRBJ2-1; TRBD1 matches at 9 bases. V lost 4 bases and J lost 4; bases outside the gene matches: 3. The CDR3 is 14 amino acids. Looked up from germline, CDR1 is SGHRS and CDR2 is YFSETQ. The CDR3 here is CASSPGTGYNEQFF. CDR3 in DNA: TGCGCCAGCAGCCCCGGGACAGGGTACAATGAGCAGTTCTTC.

This clonotype was recorded a few times. The V gene is TRBV19, the J gene TRBJ2-5; D unclear. CDR3 size: 14 residues. V gave up 5 bases and J gave up 2 bases, with 12 bases separating them. CDR1 is LNHDA and CDR2 is SQIVND in the germline V gene (reference sequence). CDR3 in DNA: TGTGCCAGTAGTTTACCGACACGACAAGAGACCCAGTACTTC. This sequence encodes CASSLPTRQETQYF. The full variable domain, rest sourced from reference TRBV19 and TRBJ2-5, is DGGITQSPKYLFRKEGQNVTLSCEQNLNHDAMYWYRQDPGQGLRLIYYSQIVNDFQKGDIAEGYSVSREKKESFPLTVTSAQKNPTAFYLCASSLPTRQETQYFGPGTRLLVL.